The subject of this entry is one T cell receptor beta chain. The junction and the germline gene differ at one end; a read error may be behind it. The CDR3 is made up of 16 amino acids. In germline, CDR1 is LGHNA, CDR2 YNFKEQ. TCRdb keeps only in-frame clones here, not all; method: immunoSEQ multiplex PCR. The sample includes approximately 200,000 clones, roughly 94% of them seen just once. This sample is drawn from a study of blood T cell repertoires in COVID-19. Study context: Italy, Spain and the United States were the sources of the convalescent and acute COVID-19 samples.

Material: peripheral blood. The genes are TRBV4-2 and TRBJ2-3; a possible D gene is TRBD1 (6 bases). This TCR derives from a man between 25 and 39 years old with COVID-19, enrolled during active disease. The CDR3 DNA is TGTGCCAGCAGCCAAGTCACAGGGCGAAACCCAACCAACCCTAATTTT. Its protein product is CASSQVTGRNPTNPNF.